Below are 11 T cell receptor beta chains sequenced from a single sample in a study of identical twins. TCRdb re-derived calls from the 5' RACE reads in MiXCR, one entry per CDR3 protein. Among approximately 1.8 million distinct CDR3 sequences listed, roughly 35% were seen once. The sample comprised cord blood. All receptors derive from a newborn girl in good health.

This clonotype appeared a few times. This sequence joins TRBV2 and TRBJ2-3, with TRBD1 as a possible D gene (5 bases). Germline-derived CDR1 and CDR2 are SNHLY and FYNNEI. V lost 3 bases and J lost 4, with 11 bases in between. CDR3 length: 14 amino acids. The CDR3 DNA reads as TGTGCCAGCAGTGAGAAGGGGCGCTCAGATACGCAGTATTTT. Residues: CASSEKGRSDTQYF.

Notes on this clonotype: The junction shows a germline mismatch at one end, possibly a read error. The CDR3 sequence is CASCYEGESDTQYF. The CDR3 DNA sequence: TGTGCCAGCTGTTACGAGGGGGAGTCAGATACGCAGTATTTT. This chain joins TRBV6-5 and TRBJ2-3; tentative D call: TRBD1 (6 bases). CDR1 MNHEY and CDR2 SVGAGI come from the germline V gene. This CDR3 contains 14 residues.

This clonotype has more than one count but fewer than ten. This rearrangement joins TRBV28 to TRBJ2-3; TRBD2 aligns across 9 bases. The germline V gene encodes CDR1 MDHEN and CDR2 SYDVKM. The CDR3 has 14 residues. V dropped 6 bases and J dropped 3; count of bases not matched to a gene: 4. The CDR3 DNA reads TGTGCCAGCAGACGACTAGCGGAGACAGATACGCAGTATTTT. Protein product: CASRRLAETDTQYF.

A word on this clonotype: Germline and junction disagree at one end, which may indicate a read error. The chain links TRBV7-2 to TRBJ2-3; no reliable D call. The V gene's germline CDR1 is SGHTA and CDR2 FQGNSA. This CDR3 is 14 amino acids long. The CDR3 region is CVSSFRLATDTQYF. The DNA of the CDR3 is TGTGTCAGCAGCTTCCGACTGGCCACAGATACGCAGTATTTT. The full variable domain, completed using reference TRBV7-2 and TRBJ2-3, is GAGVSQSPSNKVTEKGKDVELRCDPISGHTALYWYRQSLGQGLEFLIYFQGNSAPDKSGLPSDRFSAERTGGSVSTLTIQRTQQEDSAVYLCVSSFRLATDTQYFGPGTRLTVL.

V is TRBV27 and J is TRBJ2-6; tentative D call: TRBD2 (5 bases). Trimming took off 2 bases at V and 2 bases at J, with 16 bases between the two ends. This CDR3 is 18 amino acids long. Germline assignment: CDR1 MNHEY and CDR2 SMNVEV (reference sequence). CDR3 sequence (DNA): TGTGCCAGCAGTTTAATAGCGTCGGTTAGGGCTGGGGCCAACGTCCTGACTTTC. This gives the protein CASSLIASVRAGANVLTF.

The chain joins TRBV7-2 to TRBJ2-4, with D possibly being TRBD2 (7 bases). CDR3 length: 17 amino acids. Per germline, CDR1 SGHTA and CDR2 FQGNSA. Trimming left V 5 bases short and J 0 bases short, with 17 bases between. CDR3 protein: CASSVGLVGAAKNIQYF. The CDR3 nucleotides read TGTGCCAGCAGCGTAGGACTAGTGGGGGCAGCCAAAAACATTCAGTACTTC.

In its sample, this clonotype was seen many times. V usage is TRBV7-2 and J usage is TRBJ2-7, with 11 bases lining up with TRBD2. With V trimmed by 1 base and J by 2 bases, 1 base remained unmatched. CDR3 size: 15 residues. In germline, CDR1 is SGHTA, CDR2 FQGNSA. In DNA, the CDR3 is TGTGCCAGCAGCTTAGGTAGCGGGGGGGCCTACGAGCAGTACTTC. Translating it yields CASSLGSGGAYEQYF.

V gene TRBV5-6 combines with J gene TRBJ2-2; TRBD2 agrees at 8 bases. Losses at the gene ends were 4 bases for V and 7 bases for J; bases not matched to a gene: 3. CDR1 SGHDT and CDR2 YYEEEE come from the germline V gene. The CDR3 totals 13 residues. In DNA form, the CDR3 reads TGTGCCAGCAGCCCGCTAGCGGGCGGGGAGCTGTTTTTT. Amino acid sequence: CASSPLAGGELFF. Supplemented by reference TRBV5-6 and TRBJ2-2, the full variable domain reads DAGVTQSPTHLIKTRGQQVTLRCSPKSGHDTVSWYQQALGQGPQFIFQYYEEEERQRGNFPDRFSGHQFPNYSSELNVNALLLGDSALYLCASSPLAGGELFFGEGSRLTVL.

This chain connects TRBV5-1 to TRBJ2-1, with TRBD1 matching 9 bases. The CDR3 totals 15 residues. V shed 1 base and J 5 bases; nucleotides not matched to a gene: 4. The germline gives CDR1 SGHRS, CDR2 YFSETQ. CDR3 sequence reads: CASSLMGQGNNEQFF. The CDR3 coding sequence is TGCGCCAGCAGCTTGATGGGACAGGGAAACAATGAGCAGTTCTTC.

The sample holds a few counts of this clonotype. DNA for the CDR3: TGTGCCACCACAAGACAGGGATCCTATGGCTACACCTTC. Encoded protein: CATTRQGSYGYTF. The genes are TRBV6-1 and TRBJ1-2, with 7 bases lining up with TRBD1. This CDR3 comprises 13 residues. J was trimmed by 4 bases and V by 10 bases; bases with no gene match: 9. Per germline, CDR1 MNHNS and CDR2 SASEGT.

Comment on this clonotype: The junction differs from germline at one of its ends, possibly a read error. V gene TRBV24-1 combines with J gene TRBJ2-3, with 8 bases matching TRBD2. Germline CDR1 and CDR2: KGHDR and SFDVKD. The CDR3 covers 17 residues. This CDR3 reads CATSDSPSAGAGDAQYF. Here the CDR3 DNA reads TGTGCCACCAGTGATTCTCCCTCAGCGGGGGCAGGAGATGCGCAGTATTTT.